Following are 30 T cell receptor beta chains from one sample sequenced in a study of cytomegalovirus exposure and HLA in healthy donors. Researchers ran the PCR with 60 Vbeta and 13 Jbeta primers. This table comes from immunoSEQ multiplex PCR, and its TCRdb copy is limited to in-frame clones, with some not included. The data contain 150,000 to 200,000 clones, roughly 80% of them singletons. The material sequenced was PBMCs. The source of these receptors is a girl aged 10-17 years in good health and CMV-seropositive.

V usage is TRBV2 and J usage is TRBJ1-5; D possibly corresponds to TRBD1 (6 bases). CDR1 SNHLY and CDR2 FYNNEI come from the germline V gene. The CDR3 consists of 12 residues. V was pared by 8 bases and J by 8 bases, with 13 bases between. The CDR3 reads CASRAGAEPQHF. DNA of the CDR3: TGTGCCAGCCGAGCGGGGGCAGAGCCCCAGCATTTT.

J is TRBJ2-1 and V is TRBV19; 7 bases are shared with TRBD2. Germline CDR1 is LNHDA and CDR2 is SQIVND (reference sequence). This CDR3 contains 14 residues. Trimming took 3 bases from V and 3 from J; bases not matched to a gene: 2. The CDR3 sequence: CASSMGGVYNEQFF. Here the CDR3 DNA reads TGTGCCAGTAGTATGGGGGGGGTCTACAATGAGCAGTTCTTC.

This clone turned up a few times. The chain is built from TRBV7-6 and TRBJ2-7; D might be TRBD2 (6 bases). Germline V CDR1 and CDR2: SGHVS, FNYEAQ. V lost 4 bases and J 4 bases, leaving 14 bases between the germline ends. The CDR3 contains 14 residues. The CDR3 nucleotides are TGTGCCAGCAGCTCTCCGGGGGAAGGTTACGAGCAGTACTTC. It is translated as CASSSPGEGYEQYF.

CDR3 DNA sequence: TGTGCCAGCAGCTTGCGGTCTCCAGGGTCGGACGAGCAGTACTTC. Its protein product is CASSLRSPGSDEQYF. The genes are TRBV5-4 and TRBJ2-7; D might be TRBD1 (5 bases). This CDR3 spans 15 amino acids. The germline gives CDR1 SGHNT, CDR2 YYREEE (reference sequence). V lost 1 base and J lost 5, with 16 bases in between. The full variable domain, rest sourced from reference TRBV5-4 and TRBJ2-7, is ETGVTQSPTHLIKTRGQQVTLRCSSQSGHNTVSWYQQALGQGPQFIFQYYREEENGRGNFPPRFSGLQFPNYSSELNVNALELDDSALYLCASSLRSPGSDEQYFGPGTRLTVT.

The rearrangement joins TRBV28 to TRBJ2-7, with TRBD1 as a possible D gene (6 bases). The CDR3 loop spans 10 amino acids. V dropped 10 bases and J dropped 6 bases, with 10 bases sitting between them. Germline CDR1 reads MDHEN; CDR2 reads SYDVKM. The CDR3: CAISRGEQYF. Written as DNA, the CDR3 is TGTGCCATCTCCAGGGGCGAGCAGTACTTC.

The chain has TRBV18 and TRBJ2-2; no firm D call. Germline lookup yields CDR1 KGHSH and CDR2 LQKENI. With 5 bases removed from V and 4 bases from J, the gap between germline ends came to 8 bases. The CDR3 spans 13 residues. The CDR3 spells CASSWASTGELFF. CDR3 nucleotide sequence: TGTGCCAGCTCATGGGCGAGCACCGGGGAGCTGTTTTTT.

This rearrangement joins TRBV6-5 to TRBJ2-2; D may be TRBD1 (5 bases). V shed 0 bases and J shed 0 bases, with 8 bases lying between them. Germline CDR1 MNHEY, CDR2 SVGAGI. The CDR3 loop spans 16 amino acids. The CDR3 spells CASSYSGQANTGELFF. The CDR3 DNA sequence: TGTGCCAGCAGTTACTCGGGGCAGGCGAACACCGGGGAGCTGTTTTTT.

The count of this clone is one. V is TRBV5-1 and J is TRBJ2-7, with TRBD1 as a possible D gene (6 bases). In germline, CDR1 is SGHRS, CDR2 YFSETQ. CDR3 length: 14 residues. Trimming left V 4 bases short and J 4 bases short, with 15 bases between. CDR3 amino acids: CASSEQGRGYEQYF. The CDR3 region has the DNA TGCGCCAGCAGCGAACAGGGACGGGGTTACGAGCAGTACTTC.

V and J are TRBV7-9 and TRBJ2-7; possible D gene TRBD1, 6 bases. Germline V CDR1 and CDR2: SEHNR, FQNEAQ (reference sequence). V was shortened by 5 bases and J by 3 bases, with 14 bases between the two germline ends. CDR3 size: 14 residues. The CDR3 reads CASSPRADSYEQYF. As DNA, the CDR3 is TGTGCCAGCAGCCCAAGGGCGGACAGCTACGAGCAGTACTTC.

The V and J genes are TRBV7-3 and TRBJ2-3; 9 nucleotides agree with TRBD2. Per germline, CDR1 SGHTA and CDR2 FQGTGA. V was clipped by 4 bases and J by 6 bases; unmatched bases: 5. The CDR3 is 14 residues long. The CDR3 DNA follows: TGTGCCAGCAGCTCCACCGGACTAGCGGATACGCAGTATTTT. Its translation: CASSSTGLADTQYF.

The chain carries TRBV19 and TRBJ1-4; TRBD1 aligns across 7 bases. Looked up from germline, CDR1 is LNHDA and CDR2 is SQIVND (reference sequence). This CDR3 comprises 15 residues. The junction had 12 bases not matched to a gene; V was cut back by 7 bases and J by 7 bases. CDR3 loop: CASTRHRGAGEKLFF. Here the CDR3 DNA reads TGTGCCAGTACCCGCCACAGGGGCGCAGGTGAAAAACTGTTTTTT.

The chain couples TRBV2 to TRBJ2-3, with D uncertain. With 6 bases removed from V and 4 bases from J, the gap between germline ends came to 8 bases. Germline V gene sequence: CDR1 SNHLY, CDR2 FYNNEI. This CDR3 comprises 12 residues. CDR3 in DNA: TGTGCCAGCAGCCTAGTCCCAGATACGCAGTATTTT. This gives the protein CASSLVPDTQYF.

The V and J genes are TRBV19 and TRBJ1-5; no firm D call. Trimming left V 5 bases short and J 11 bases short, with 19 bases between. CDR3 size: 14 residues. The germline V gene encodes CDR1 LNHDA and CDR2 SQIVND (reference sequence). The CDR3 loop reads CASSGNNRGEAQHF. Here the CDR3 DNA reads TGTGCCAGTAGTGGCAACAACCGGGGAGAGGCCCAGCATTTT.

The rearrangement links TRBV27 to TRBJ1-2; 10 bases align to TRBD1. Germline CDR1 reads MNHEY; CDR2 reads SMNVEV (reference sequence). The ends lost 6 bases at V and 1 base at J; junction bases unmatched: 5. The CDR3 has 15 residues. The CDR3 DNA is TGTGCCAGCAGGGGACAGGGGAATATTAACTATGGCTACACCTTC. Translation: CASRGQGNINYGYTF.

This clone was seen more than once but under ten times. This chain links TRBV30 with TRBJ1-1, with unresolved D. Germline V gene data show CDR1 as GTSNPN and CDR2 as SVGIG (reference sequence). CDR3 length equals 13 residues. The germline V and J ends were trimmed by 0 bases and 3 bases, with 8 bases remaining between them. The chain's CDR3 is CAWSVTADTEAFF. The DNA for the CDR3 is TGTGCCTGGAGTGTAACCGCAGACACTGAAGCTTTCTTT.

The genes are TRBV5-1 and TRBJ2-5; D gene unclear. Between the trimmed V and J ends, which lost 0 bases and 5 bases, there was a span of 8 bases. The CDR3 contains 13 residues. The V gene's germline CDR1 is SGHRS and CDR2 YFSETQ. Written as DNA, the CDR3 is TGCGCCAGCAGCTTGGATACCGGGGAGACCCAGTACTTC. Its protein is CASSLDTGETQYF.

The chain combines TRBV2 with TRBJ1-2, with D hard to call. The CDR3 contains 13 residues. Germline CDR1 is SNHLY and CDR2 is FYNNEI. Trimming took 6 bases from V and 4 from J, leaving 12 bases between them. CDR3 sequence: CASRADSRYGYTF. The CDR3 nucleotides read TGTGCCAGCAGGGCCGACTCCCGCTATGGCTACACCTTC.

The CDR3 loop reads CASSLARRRDTEAFF. The CDR3 DNA follows: TGTGCCAGCAGCTTGGCTAGGCGGAGGGACACTGAAGCTTTCTTT. The genes are TRBV5-7 and TRBJ1-1; D is unresolved. TRBV5-7 is treated as an ORF (open reading frame) with a function not yet certain. The CDR3 loop spans 15 amino acids. Trimming left V 0 bases short and J 3 bases short, with 12 bases between.

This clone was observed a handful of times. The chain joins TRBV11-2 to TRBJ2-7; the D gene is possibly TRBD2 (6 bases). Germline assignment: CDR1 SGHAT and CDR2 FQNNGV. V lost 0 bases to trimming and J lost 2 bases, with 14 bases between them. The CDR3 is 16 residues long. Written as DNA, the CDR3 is TGTGCCAGCAGCTTAGAGGGCGGGATGCCACCCTACGAGCAGTACTTC. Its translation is CASSLEGGMPPYEQYF.

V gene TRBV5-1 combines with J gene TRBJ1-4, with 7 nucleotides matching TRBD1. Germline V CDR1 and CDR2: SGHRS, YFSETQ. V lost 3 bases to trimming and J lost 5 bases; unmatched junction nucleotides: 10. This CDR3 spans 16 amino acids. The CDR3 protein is CASSSPVTGLNEKLFF. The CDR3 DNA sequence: TGCGCCAGCAGCTCGCCCGTGACAGGGTTGAATGAAAAACTGTTTTTT.

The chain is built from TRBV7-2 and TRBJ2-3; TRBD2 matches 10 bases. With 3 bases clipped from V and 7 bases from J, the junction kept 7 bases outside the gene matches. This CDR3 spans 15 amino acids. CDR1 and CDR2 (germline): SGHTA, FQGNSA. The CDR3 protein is CASSLSGGVDHTQYF. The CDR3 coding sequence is TGTGCCAGCAGCTTGAGCGGGGGGGTGGATCATACGCAGTATTTT. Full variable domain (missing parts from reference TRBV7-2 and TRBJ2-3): GAGVSQSPSNKVTEKGKDVELRCDPISGHTALYWYRQSLGQGLEFLIYFQGNSAPDKSGLPSDRFSAERTGGSVSTLTIQRTQQEDSAVYLCASSLSGGVDHTQYFGPGTRLTVL.

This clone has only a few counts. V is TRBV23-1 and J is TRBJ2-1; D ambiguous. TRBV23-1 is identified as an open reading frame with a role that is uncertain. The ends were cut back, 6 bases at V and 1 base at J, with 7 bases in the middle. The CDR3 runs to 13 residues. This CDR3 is CASSPCSYNEQFF. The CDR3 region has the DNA TGCGCCAGCAGCCCGTGTTCCTACAATGAGCAGTTCTTC.

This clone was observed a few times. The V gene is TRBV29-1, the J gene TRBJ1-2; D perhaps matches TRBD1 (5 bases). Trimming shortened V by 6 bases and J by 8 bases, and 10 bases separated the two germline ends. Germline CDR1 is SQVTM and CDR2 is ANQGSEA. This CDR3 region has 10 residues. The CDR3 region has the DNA TGCAGCGTAACGGGGGACGGCTACACCTTC. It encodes CSVTGDGYTF. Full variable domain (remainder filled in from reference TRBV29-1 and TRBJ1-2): SAVISQKPSRDICQRGTSLTIQCQVDSQVTMMFWYRQQPGQSLTLIATANQGSEATYESGFVIDKFPISRPNLTFSTLTVSNMSPEDSSIYLCSVTGDGYTFGSGTRLTVV.

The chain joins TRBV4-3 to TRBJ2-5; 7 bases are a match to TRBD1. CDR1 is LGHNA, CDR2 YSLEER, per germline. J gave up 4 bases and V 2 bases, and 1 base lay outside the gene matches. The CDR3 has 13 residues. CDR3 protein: CASSQNRGETQYF. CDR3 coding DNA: TGCGCCAGCAGCCAAAACAGGGGAGAGACCCAGTACTTC.

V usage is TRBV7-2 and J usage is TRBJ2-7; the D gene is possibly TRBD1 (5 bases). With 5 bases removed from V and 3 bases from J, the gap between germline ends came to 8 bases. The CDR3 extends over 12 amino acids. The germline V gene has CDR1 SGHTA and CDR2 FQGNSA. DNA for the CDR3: TGTGCCAGCAGCGTACAGGACTACGAGCAGTACTTC. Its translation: CASSVQDYEQYF.

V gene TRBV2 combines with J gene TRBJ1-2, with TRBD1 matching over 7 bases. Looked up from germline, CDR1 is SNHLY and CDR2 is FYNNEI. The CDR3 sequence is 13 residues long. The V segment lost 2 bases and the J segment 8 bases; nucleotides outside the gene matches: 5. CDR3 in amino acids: CASSEYGTDGYTF. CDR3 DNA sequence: TGTGCCAGCAGTGAATATGGGACAGACGGCTACACCTTC.

CDR3 residues: CASSQGGSADTQYF. CDR3 in DNA: TGTGCCAGTAGTCAGGGCGGCTCCGCAGATACGCAGTATTTT. The chain joins TRBV19 to TRBJ2-3, with D maybe TRBD1 (5 bases). Germline assignment: CDR1 LNHDA and CDR2 SQIVND (reference sequence). Trimming left V 5 bases short and J 4 bases short, with 13 bases between. CDR3 length: 14 residues.

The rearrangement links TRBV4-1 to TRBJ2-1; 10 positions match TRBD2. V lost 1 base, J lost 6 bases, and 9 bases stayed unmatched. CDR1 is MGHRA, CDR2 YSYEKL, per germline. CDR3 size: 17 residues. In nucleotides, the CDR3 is TGCGCCAGCAGCCAAGTACCTCCTAGCGGGAGTGCCAATGAGCAGTTCTTC. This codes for CASSQVPPSGSANEQFF.

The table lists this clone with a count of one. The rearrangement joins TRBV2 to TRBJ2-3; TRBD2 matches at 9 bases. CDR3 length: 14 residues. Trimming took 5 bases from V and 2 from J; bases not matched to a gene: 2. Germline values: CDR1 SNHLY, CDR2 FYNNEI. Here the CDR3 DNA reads TGTGCCAGCAGTCCTAGCGGGGCCACAGATACGCAGTATTTT. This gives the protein CASSPSGATDTQYF.

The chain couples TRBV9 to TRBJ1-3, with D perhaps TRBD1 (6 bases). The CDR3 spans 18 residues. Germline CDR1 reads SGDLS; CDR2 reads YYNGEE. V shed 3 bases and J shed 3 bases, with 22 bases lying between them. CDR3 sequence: CASSASRKRGIDGNTIYF. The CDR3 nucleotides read TGTGCCAGCAGCGCTAGCCGAAAAAGGGGGATCGATGGAAACACCATATATTTT.